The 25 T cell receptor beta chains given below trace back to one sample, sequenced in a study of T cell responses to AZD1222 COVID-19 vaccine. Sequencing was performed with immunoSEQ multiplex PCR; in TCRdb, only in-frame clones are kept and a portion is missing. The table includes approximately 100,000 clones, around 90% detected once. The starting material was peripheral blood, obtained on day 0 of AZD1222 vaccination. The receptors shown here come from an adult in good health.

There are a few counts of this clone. In DNA form, the CDR3 reads TGTGCCTGGAGTGGCAGGGGGTGGGTTTTTGGCTACACCTTC. It yields the protein CAWSGRGWVFGYTF. The rearrangement joins TRBV30 to TRBJ1-2, with TRBD1 identical over 7 bases. Unmatched junction bases numbered 9, after V lost 1 base and J lost 7 bases. CDR3 length: 14 amino acids. Germline V gene lookup returns CDR1 GTSNPN and CDR2 SVGIG (reference sequence). Combining the CDR3 with reference TRBV30 and TRBJ1-2 gives the whole variable domain SQTIHQWPATLVQPVGSPLSLECTVEGTSNPNLYWYRQAAGRGLQLLFYSVGIGQISSEVPQNLSASRPQDRQFILSSKKLLLSDSGFYLCAWSGRGWVFGYTFGSGTRLTVV.

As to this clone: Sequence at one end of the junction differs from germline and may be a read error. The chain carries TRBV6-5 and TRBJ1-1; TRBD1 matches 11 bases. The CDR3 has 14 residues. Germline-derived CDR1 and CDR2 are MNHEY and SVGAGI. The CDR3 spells CAGRGTGGWTEAFF. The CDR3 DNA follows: TGTGCCGGCAGAGGGACAGGGGGTTGGACTGAAGCTTTCTTT.

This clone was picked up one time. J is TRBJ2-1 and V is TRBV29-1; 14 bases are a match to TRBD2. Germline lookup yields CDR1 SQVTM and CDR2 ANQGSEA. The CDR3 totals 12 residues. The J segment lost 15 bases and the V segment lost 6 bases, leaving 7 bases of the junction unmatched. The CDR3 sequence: CSVGTSGGSAFF. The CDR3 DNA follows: TGCAGCGTGGGGACTAGCGGGGGTTCGGCGTTCTTC.

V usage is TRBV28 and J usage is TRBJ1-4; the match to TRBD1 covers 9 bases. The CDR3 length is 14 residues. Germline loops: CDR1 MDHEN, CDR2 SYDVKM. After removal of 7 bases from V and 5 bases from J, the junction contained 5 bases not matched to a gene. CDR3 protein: CASTPGQGNEKLFF. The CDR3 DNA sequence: TGTGCCAGCACACCGGGACAGGGAAATGAAAAACTGTTTTTT.

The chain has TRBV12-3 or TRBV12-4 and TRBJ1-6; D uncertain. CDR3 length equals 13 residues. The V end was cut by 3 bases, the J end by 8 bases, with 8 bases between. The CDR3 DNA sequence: TGTGCCAGCAGTTTGAGAACGGATTCACCCCTCCACTTT. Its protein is CASSLRTDSPLHF.

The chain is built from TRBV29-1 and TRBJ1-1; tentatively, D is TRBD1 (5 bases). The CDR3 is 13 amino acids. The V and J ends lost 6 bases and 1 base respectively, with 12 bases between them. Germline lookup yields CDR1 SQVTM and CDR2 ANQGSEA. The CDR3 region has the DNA TGCAGCGTCGTGGCAGGGACGAACACTGAAGCTTTCTTT. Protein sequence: CSVVAGTNTEAFF.

This chain's CDR3 is CASSQTGTGVTDTQYF. The CDR3 DNA reads TGCGCCAGCAGCCAAACCGGGACAGGGGTCACAGATACGCAGTATTTT. V is TRBV5-1 and J is TRBJ2-3; 10 bases are shared with TRBD1. V lost 4 bases to trimming and J lost 2 bases; unmatched junction nucleotides: 7. The CDR3 sequence is 16 residues long. CDR1 SGHRS and CDR2 YFSETQ come from the germline V gene.

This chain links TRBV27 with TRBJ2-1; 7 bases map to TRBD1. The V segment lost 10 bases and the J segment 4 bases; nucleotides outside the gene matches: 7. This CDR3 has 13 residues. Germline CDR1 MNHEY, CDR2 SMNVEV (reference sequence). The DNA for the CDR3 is TGTGCCACCGCAAAGGGACAGTACAATGAGCAGTTCTTC. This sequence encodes CATAKGQYNEQFF.

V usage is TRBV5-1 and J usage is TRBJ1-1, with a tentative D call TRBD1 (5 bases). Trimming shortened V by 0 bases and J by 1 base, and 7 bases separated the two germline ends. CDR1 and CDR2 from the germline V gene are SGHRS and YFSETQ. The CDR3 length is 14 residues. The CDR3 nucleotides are TGCGCCAGCAGCTTGGGCACAGGGAACACTGAAGCTTTCTTT. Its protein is CASSLGTGNTEAFF.

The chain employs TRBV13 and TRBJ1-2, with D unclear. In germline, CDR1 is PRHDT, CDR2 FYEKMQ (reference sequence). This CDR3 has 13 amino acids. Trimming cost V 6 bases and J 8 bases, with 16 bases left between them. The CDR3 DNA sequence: TGTGCCAGCAGTCTAGGAACTAGAGGCGGCTACACCTTC. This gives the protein CASSLGTRGGYTF. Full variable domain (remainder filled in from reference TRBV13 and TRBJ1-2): AAGVIQSPRHLIKEKRETATLKCYPIPRHDTVYWYQQGPGQDPQFLISFYEKMQSDKGSIPDRFSAQQFSDYHSELNMSSLELGDSALYFCASSLGTRGGYTFGSGTRLTVV.

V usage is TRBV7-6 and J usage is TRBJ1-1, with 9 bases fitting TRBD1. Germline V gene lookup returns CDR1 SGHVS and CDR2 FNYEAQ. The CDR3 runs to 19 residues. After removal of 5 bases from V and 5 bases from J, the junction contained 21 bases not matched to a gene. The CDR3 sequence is CASSLHTGGGGFVRTEAFF. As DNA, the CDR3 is TGTGCCAGCAGCCTTCACACAGGGGGCGGAGGTTTTGTCCGGACTGAAGCTTTCTTT.

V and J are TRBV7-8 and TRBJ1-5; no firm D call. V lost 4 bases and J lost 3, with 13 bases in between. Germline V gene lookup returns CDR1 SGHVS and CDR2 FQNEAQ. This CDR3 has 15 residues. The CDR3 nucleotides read TGTGCCAGCAGCTCAGACCTTCTCTCCAATCAGCCCCAGCATTTT. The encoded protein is CASSSDLLSNQPQHF.

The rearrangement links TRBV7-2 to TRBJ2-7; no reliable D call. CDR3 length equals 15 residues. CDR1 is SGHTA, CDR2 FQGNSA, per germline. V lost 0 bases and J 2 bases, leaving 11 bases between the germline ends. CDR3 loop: CASSLAPGKTYEQYF. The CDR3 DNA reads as TGTGCCAGCAGCTTAGCACCTGGTAAAACCTACGAGCAGTACTTC.

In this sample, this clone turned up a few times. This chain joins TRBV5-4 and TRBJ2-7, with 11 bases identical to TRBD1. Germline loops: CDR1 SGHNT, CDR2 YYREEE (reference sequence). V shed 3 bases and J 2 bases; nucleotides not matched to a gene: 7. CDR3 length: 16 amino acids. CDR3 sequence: CASSSPDRGRTYEQYF. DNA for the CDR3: TGTGCCAGCAGCTCGCCGGACAGGGGGCGCACCTACGAGCAGTACTTC.

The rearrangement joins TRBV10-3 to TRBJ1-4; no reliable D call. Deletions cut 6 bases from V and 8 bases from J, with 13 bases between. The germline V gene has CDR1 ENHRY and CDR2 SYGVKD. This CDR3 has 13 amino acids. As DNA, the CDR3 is TGTGCCATCAGCAAGACCCAATTAGAAAAACTGTTTTTT. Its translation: CAISKTQLEKLFF.

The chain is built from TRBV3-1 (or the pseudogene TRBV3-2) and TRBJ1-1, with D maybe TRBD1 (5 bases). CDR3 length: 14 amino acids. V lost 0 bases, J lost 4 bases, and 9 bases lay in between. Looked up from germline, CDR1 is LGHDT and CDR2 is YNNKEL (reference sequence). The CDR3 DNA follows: TGTGCCAGCAGCCAAGAAGAGGGGAGCACTGAAGCTTTCTTT. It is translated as CASSQEEGSTEAFF.

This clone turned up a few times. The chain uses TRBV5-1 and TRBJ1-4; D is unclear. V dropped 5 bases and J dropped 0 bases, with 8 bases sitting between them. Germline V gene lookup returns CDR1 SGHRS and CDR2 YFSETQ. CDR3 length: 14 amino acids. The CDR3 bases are TGCGCCAGCAGTCCAGCAACAACTAATGAAAAACTGTTTTTT. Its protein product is CASSPATTNEKLFF.

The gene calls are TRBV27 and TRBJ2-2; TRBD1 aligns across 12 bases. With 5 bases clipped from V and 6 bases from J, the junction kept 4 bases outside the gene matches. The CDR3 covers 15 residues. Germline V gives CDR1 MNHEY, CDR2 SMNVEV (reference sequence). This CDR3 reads CASSPGQGASGELFF. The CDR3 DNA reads TGTGCCAGCAGTCCGGGACAGGGGGCCTCCGGGGAGCTGTTTTTT.

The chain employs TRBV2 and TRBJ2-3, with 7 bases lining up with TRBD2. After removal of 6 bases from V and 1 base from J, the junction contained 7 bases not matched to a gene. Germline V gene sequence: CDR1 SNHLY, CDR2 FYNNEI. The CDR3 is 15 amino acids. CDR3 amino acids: CASSPSGAGTDTQYF. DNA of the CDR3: TGTGCCAGCAGCCCTAGCGGAGCCGGCACAGATACGCAGTATTTT. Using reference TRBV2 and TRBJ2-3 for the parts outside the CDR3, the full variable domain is EPEVTQTPSHQVTQMGQEVILRCVPISNHLYFYWYRQILGQKVEFLVSFYNNEISEKSEIFDDQFSVERPDGSNFTLKIRSTKLEDSAMYFCASSPSGAGTDTQYFGPGTRLTVL.

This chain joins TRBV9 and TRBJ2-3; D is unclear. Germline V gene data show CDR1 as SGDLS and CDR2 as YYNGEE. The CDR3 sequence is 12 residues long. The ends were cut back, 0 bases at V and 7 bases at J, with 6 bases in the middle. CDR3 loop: CASSVESYTQYF. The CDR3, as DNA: TGTGCCAGCAGCGTAGAGTCGTATACGCAGTATTTT.

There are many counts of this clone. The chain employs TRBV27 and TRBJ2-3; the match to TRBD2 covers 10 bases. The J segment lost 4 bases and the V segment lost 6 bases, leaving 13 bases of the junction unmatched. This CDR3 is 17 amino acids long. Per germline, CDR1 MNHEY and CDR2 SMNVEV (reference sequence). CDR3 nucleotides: TGTGCCAGCAGCCCTCCCTCCGGGACTAGCGTCCCAGATACGCAGTATTTT. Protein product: CASSPPSGTSVPDTQYF.

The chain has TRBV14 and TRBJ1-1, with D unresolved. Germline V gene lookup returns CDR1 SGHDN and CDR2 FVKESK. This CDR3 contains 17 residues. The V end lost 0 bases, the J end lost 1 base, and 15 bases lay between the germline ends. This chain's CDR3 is CASSQEFLWQRNTEAFF. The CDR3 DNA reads TGTGCCAGCAGCCAAGAATTCCTGTGGCAGCGGAACACTGAAGCTTTCTTT.

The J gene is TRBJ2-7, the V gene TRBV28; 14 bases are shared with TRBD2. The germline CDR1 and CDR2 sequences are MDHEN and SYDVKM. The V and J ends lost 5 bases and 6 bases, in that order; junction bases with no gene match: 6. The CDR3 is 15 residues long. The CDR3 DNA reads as TGTGCCAGCAGTCCCGGGACTAGCGGGAGTGGCGAGCAGTACTTC. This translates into CASSPGTSGSGEQYF.

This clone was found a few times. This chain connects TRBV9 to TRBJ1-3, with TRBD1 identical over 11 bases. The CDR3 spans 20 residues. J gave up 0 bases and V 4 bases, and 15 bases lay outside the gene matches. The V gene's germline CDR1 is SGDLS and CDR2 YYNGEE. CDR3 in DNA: TGTGCCAGCAGCACCCGCGCACCTGGACAGGGGGCCTTCTCTGGAAACACCATATATTTT. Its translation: CASSTRAPGQGAFSGNTIYF.

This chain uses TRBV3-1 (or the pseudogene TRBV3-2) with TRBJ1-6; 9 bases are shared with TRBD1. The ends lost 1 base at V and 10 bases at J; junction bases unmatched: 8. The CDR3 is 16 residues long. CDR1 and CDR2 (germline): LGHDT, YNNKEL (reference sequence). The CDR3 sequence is CASSQVATGGQSPLHF. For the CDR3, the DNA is TGTGCCAGCAGCCAAGTGGCGACAGGGGGGCAATCACCCCTCCACTTT.